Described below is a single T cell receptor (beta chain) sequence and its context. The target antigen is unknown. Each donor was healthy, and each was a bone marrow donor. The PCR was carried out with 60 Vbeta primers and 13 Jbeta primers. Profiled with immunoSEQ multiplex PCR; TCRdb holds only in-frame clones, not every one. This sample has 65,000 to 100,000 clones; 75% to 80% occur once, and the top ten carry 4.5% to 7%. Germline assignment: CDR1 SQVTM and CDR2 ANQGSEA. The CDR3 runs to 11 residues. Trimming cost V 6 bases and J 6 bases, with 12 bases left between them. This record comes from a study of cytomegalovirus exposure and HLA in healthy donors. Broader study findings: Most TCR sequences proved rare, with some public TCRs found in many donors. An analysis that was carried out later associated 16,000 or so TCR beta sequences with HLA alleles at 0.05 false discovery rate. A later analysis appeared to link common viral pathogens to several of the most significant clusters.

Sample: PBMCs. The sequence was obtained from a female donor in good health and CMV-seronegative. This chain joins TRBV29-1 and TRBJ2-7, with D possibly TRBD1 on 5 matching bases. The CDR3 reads CSVTRVGEQYF. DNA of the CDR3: TGCAGCGTAACCAGGGTCGGCGAGCAGTACTTC.